Below, 24 T cell receptor beta chains from the same sample are listed, as sequenced in a study of identical twins. One entry per CDR3 protein, called by TCRdb with MiXCR from the 5' RACE reads. The sample records around 1.7 million distinct CDR3 sequences, 32% being singletons. Material for sequencing was cord blood. All receptors come from a newborn girl in good health.

V gene TRBV7-2 combines with J gene TRBJ1-2; 9 bases agree with TRBD1. Germline values: CDR1 SGHTA, CDR2 FQGNSA. Trimming took 2 bases from V and 2 from J; bases not matched to a gene: 12. CDR3 length: 18 residues. This CDR3 is CASSLWSLDRGMNYGYTF. The CDR3 bases are TGTGCCAGCAGCTTATGGTCGTTGGACAGGGGTATGAACTATGGCTACACCTTC.

This clonotype has just a few counts. The chain links TRBV2 to TRBJ2-1; a weak D match, TRBD1 (6 bases). Between the trimmed V and J ends, which lost 8 bases and 1 base, there was a span of 9 bases. Germline CDR1 SNHLY, CDR2 FYNNEI. The CDR3 spans 13 residues. For the CDR3, the DNA is TGTGCCAGCGGGGGCCATTCCTACAATGAGCAGTTCTTC. It translates to CASGGHSYNEQFF. Based on the CDR3 plus reference TRBV2 and TRBJ2-1, the full variable domain is EPEVTQTPSHQVTQMGQEVILRCVPISNHLYFYWYRQILGQKVEFLVSFYNNEISEKSEIFDDQFSVERPDGSNFTLKIRSTKLEDSAMYFCASGGHSYNEQFFGPGTRLTVL.

V and J are TRBV5-1 and TRBJ2-3; 10 bases are a match to TRBD2. The CDR3 runs 17 residues. V was pared by 1 base and J by 1 base, with 6 bases of the junction left unmatched. Looked up from germline, CDR1 is SGHRS and CDR2 is YFSETQ. The CDR3 sequence is CASSLFSGTSGTDTQYF. The CDR3 nucleotides read TGCGCCAGCAGCTTGTTCTCCGGGACTAGCGGCACAGATACGCAGTATTTT.

This CDR3 reads CASKTRGSYNEQFF. In DNA form, the CDR3 reads TGCGCCAGCAAGACCCGTGGCTCCTACAATGAGCAGTTCTTC. V usage is TRBV10-2 and J usage is TRBJ2-1; D is undetermined. The CDR3 totals 14 residues. CDR1 and CDR2 (germline): WSHSY, SAAADI. Trimming cost V 7 bases and J 0 bases, with 10 bases left between them.

This clonotype was found many times. This chain joins TRBV29-1 and TRBJ2-7, with D possibly being TRBD2 (5 bases). Looked up from germline, CDR1 is SQVTM and CDR2 is ANQGSEA. This CDR3 has 12 residues. V shed 5 bases and J shed 2 bases, with 10 bases lying between them. This chain's CDR3 is CSVRRGPYEQYF. The CDR3 bases are TGCAGCGTTCGAAGAGGGCCCTACGAGCAGTACTTC.

This chain joins TRBV2 and TRBJ1-1; D is uncertain. The germline CDR1 and CDR2 sequences are SNHLY and FYNNEI. V lost 8 bases to trimming and J lost 8 bases, with 9 bases between them. The CDR3 is made up of 10 amino acids. Written as DNA, the CDR3 is TGTGCCAGCCTGGCGGGGGAAGCTTTCTTT. Translated, it gives CASLAGEAFF.

This clonotype occurred a few times. The chain is built from TRBV10-3 and TRBJ2-3; 12 bases match TRBD2. Germline assignment: CDR1 ENHRY and CDR2 SYGVKD. The CDR3 consists of 16 residues. V dropped 6 bases and J dropped 4; count of bases not matched to a gene: 8. The CDR3 DNA is TGTGCCATCAGAGAGGCTAGCGGGGGGGAGCCAGATACGCAGTATTTT. Amino acid sequence: CAIREASGGEPDTQYF.

The rearrangement joins TRBV11-2 to TRBJ2-7, with 7 bases lining up with TRBD2. The CDR3 spans 17 residues. V lost 0 bases and J lost 3; bases outside the gene matches: 11. The V gene's germline CDR1 is SGHAT and CDR2 FQNNGV. CDR3 in amino acids: CASSLDWGGNYFYEQYF. In DNA form, the CDR3 reads TGTGCCAGCAGCTTAGATTGGGGGGGTAATTATTTCTACGAGCAGTACTTC.

The rearrangement joins TRBV18 to TRBJ1-5; D remains ambiguous. Per germline, CDR1 KGHSH and CDR2 LQKENI. Deletions cut 1 base from V and 6 bases from J, with 7 bases between. There are 13 residues in the CDR3. The CDR3 DNA sequence: TGTGCCAGCTCACCACGTATCAGTCAGCCCCAGCATTTT. This codes for CASSPRISQPQHF.

This clonotype has only a few counts. This sequence joins TRBV7-2 and TRBJ1-1, with D perhaps TRBD1 (5 bases). The V gene's germline CDR1 is SGHTA and CDR2 FQGNSA. The length of the CDR3 is 15 residues. V was pared by 1 base and J by 1 base, with 10 bases between. The CDR3: CASSLGGTPNTEAFF. The CDR3, as DNA: TGTGCCAGCAGCTTAGGGGGGACGCCGAACACTGAAGCTTTCTTT.

V gene TRBV7-9 combines with J gene TRBJ1-2; 7 bases map to TRBD1. The CDR3 runs to 13 residues. CDR1 SEHNR and CDR2 FQNEAQ come from the germline V gene (reference sequence). Trimming removed 10 bases from V and 2 bases from J; junction bases left unmatched: 7. CDR3 residues: CATLDRLNYGYTF. Written as DNA, the CDR3 is TGTGCCACTCTGGACAGGCTGAACTATGGCTACACCTTC.

A single count supports this clonotype. The chain uses TRBV27 and TRBJ2-7; TRBD1 is a possible D gene (5 bases). The CDR3 has 12 amino acids. The V end was cut by 11 bases, the J end by 0 bases, with 11 bases between. Per the germline V gene, CDR1 is MNHEY and CDR2 is SMNVEV (reference sequence). The CDR3, as DNA: TGTGCCGGCAAGGGGCCCTCCTACGAGCAGTACTTC. Its protein product is CAGKGPSYEQYF.

The V gene is TRBV10-2, the J gene TRBJ1-2; TRBD1 agrees at 9 bases. V lost 6 bases and J lost 6; bases outside the gene matches: 8. Germline V lookup: CDR1 WSHSY, CDR2 SAAADI. The CDR3 covers 14 residues. The DNA of the CDR3 is TGCGCCAGCAGCCCCACAGGGGGCCGAGATGGCTACACCTTC. Translation gives CASSPTGGRDGYTF.

This chain's CDR3 is CASSLAGTSLFEQYF. For the CDR3, the DNA is TGTGCCAGCAGCCTCGCCGGGACTAGCTTATTTGAGCAGTACTTC. The chain couples TRBV3-1 to TRBJ2-5; TRBD2 matches 9 bases. Germline V lookup: CDR1 LGHDT, CDR2 YNNKEL (reference sequence). CDR3 length equals 15 residues. The V and J ends lost 4 bases and 11 bases, in that order; junction bases with no gene match: 14.

In this sample, this clonotype turned up once. The chain is built from TRBV11-2 and TRBJ2-5; possibly TRBD1 or TRBD2 for D (7 bases each). This CDR3 comprises 16 residues. Germline CDR1 reads SGHAT; CDR2 reads FQNNGV. Deletions cut 3 bases from V and 3 bases from J, with 17 bases between. CDR3 loop: CASSFHQQGREETQYF. CDR3 sequence (DNA): TGTGCCAGCAGCTTCCACCAACAGGGGAGGGAAGAGACCCAGTACTTC.

The chain combines TRBV12-3 or TRBV12-4 with TRBJ2-2, with 7 bases fitting TRBD1. J was trimmed by 6 bases and V by 5 bases; bases with no gene match: 18. This CDR3 has 18 residues. The CDR3 DNA reads TGTGCCAGCAGTCCCTACAGGGGACAAAGGGAGAAAGCCGGGGAGCTGTTTTTT. It encodes CASSPYRGQREKAGELFF.

The chain recombines TRBV5-4 with TRBJ2-1, with a weak D call TRBD1 (6 bases). Trimming took off 4 bases at V and 3 bases at J, with 14 bases between the two ends. The CDR3 is made up of 15 amino acids. Germline CDR1 and CDR2: SGHNT and YYREEE (reference sequence). The CDR3 loop reads CASSAPDRNYNEQFF. As DNA, the CDR3 is TGTGCCAGCAGCGCACCCGACAGGAACTACAATGAGCAGTTCTTC. The full variable domain, in which reference TRBV5-4 and TRBJ2-1 provide the parts outside the CDR3, is ETGVTQSPTHLIKTRGQQVTLRCSSQSGHNTVSWYQQALGQGPQFIFQYYREEENGRGNFPPRFSGLQFPNYSSELNVNALELDDSALYLCASSAPDRNYNEQFFGPGTRLTVL.

The chain joins TRBV21-1 to TRBJ2-7; the listed D gene, TRBD1, was not tested against the DNA. TRBV21-1 is termed a pseudogene. This CDR3 contains 13 residues. The CDR3 DNA sequence: TGTGCCAGCAGCAAAAGGGGGGGTCCGCCTGAGTACTTC. This encodes CASSKRGGPPEYF.

The chain's CDR3 is CASSQGTGRAGTDTQYF. CDR3 DNA: TGCGCCAGCAGCCAAGGAACCGGCAGGGCGGGGACAGATACGCAGTATTTT. V and J are TRBV4-1 and TRBJ2-3; tentative D call: TRBD2 (6 bases). The CDR3 runs to 17 residues. Germline CDR1 and CDR2: MGHRA and YSYEKL. Trimming removed 1 base at V and 3 bases at J, with 17 bases between.

This chain joins TRBV27 and TRBJ1-2; weak D call: TRBD1 (5 bases). From germline, CDR1 is MNHEY and CDR2 SMNVEV (reference sequence). Trimming took off 5 bases at V and 3 bases at J, with 13 bases between the two ends. The CDR3 consists of 14 residues. CDR3 sequence: CASSPLDSYYGYTF. Written as DNA, the CDR3 is TGTGCCAGCAGTCCTTTAGACAGTTACTATGGCTACACCTTC.

The J gene is TRBJ2-3, the V gene TRBV20-1; 7 positions match TRBD1. V was clipped by 3 bases and J by 4 bases; unmatched bases: 4. The germline CDR1 and CDR2 sequences are DFQATT and SNEGSKA (reference sequence). The CDR3 extends over 13 amino acids. CDR3 protein: CSASPGTADTQYF. The CDR3 nucleotides read TGCAGTGCTAGTCCCGGGACAGCAGATACGCAGTATTTT.

This clonotype was detected once. This rearrangement joins TRBV6-5 to TRBJ2-1, with D perhaps matching TRBD2 (6 bases). The CDR3 consists of 17 residues. The germline gives CDR1 MNHEY, CDR2 SVGAGI. Trimming removed 0 bases from V and 2 bases from J, with 14 bases in between. The CDR3 here is CASSYSDGGGTYNEQFF. CDR3 coding DNA: TGTGCCAGCAGTTACTCTGACGGTGGGGGGACCTACAATGAGCAGTTCTTC.

CDR3 bases: TGCAGTGCTAGAGGAGTAGGTTGGGACTACGAGCAGTACTTC. This translates into CSARGVGWDYEQYF. V gene TRBV20-1 combines with J gene TRBJ2-4; no reliable D call. The closer fit of TRBJ2-7 to the DNA end suggests the J call may be wrong. Germline V gene lookup returns CDR1 DFQATT and CDR2 SNEGSKA (reference sequence). CDR3 size: 14 residues.

This clonotype has more than one count but fewer than ten. The chain uses TRBV5-1 and TRBJ1-6; D unclear. V was clipped by 0 bases and J by 8 bases, with 9 bases between them. CDR3 length equals 14 residues. Germline V gene data show CDR1 as SGHRS and CDR2 as YFSETQ. CDR3 DNA sequence: TGCGCCAGCAGCTTGGTACCCGGCGATTCACCCCTCCACTTT. Its protein product is CASSLVPGDSPLHF.